This passage covers 21 T cell receptor beta chains from one sample sequenced in a study of vaccination effects on CD4 cells after COVID-19. Their antigen targets remain unknown. In the ViraFEST assay, antigen-specific CD4+ clonotypes were identified by expansion after peptide-pool stimulation. Between days 9 and 10 of culture, CD4+ T cells were separated out. According to the study, vaccine recipients showed no prior SARS-CoV-2 infection and negative nucleocapsid antibodies. The data were produced by immunoSEQ multiplex PCR, yet TCRdb's version contains in-frame clones alone and is incomplete. The sample lists 40,000 to 45,000 clones, roughly 70% occurring once. Sequencing was performed on CD4+ T cells from PBMCs cultured with HCoV-OC43 spike peptides, taken before COVID-19 vaccination. As for subset: HCoV-OC43 spike overlapping peptide pool stimulation. The receptors stem from a human donor who received a COVID-19 vaccine.

This clone was detected only a few times. Written as DNA, the CDR3 is TGTGCCAGCCGGAAGGGTTATGGATTAGATGGCTACACCTTC. The encoded protein is CASRKGYGLDGYTF. The chain recombines TRBV6-5 with TRBJ1-2; no reliable D call. Trimming cost V 8 bases and J 6 bases, with 19 bases left between them. CDR1 and CDR2 (germline): MNHEY, SVGAGI. The CDR3 covers 14 residues.

This chain uses TRBV12-3 or TRBV12-4 with TRBJ2-7; TRBD1 matches at 10 bases. CDR3 size: 13 residues. Unmatched junction bases numbered 4, after V lost 5 bases and J lost 6 bases. The CDR3 spells CASSRDRGGEQYF. As DNA, the CDR3 is TGTGCCAGCAGTCGGGACAGGGGAGGCGAGCAGTACTTC.

This clone was observed a single time. This chain links TRBV2 with TRBJ1-1; D ambiguous. CDR1 and CDR2 from the germline V gene are SNHLY and FYNNEI. The CDR3 covers 13 residues. V dropped 7 bases and J dropped 0 bases, with 9 bases sitting between them. In DNA form, the CDR3 reads TGTGCCAGCACGACAAGTTTGAACACTGAAGCTTTCTTT. It yields the protein CASTTSLNTEAFF.

A few counts support this clone. CDR3 nucleotides: TGTGCCATCAGTGATTCAGGCCTGAACACTGAAGCTTTCTTT. Residues: CAISDSGLNTEAFF. The gene calls are TRBV10-3 and TRBJ1-1, with no clear D. The V end lost 3 bases, the J end lost 0 bases, and 8 bases lay between the germline ends. Germline CDR1 reads ENHRY; CDR2 reads SYGVKD. The CDR3 contains 14 residues.

The chain joins TRBV19 to TRBJ1-5; D may be TRBD1 (5 bases). The CDR3 consists of 13 residues. Trimming stripped 6 bases from V and 3 bases from J, with 9 bases between. Germline V gene lookup returns CDR1 LNHDA and CDR2 SQIVND (reference sequence). CDR3 loop: CASRKQDNQPQHF. CDR3 nucleotide sequence: TGTGCCAGTAGAAAACAGGACAATCAGCCCCAGCATTTT.

The CDR3 sequence: CASSTRLAGAWETQYF. Written as DNA, the CDR3 is TGTGCCAGCAGCACGAGACTAGCGGGAGCGTGGGAGACCCAGTACTTC. This chain links TRBV7-8 with TRBJ2-5, with 12 bases fitting TRBD2. The CDR3 is 16 amino acids. Germline V gene data show CDR1 as SGHVS and CDR2 as FQNEAQ. V lost 5 bases, J lost 5 bases, and 9 bases stayed unmatched.

The V call is TRBV29-1, the J call TRBJ2-5; tentatively, D is TRBD1 (5 bases). V lost 7 bases and J lost 5, with 11 bases in between. Per germline, CDR1 SQVTM and CDR2 ANQGSEA. This CDR3 has 11 amino acids. CDR3 in amino acids: CSGHRRETQYF. Here the CDR3 DNA reads TGCAGCGGGCACAGGCGGGAGACCCAGTACTTC.

This clone was recorded only once. The chain recombines TRBV4-1 with TRBJ1-1, with a weak D call TRBD1 (6 bases). The CDR3 has 15 amino acids. The germline V and J ends were trimmed by 4 bases and 0 bases, with 12 bases remaining between them. From germline, CDR1 is MGHRA and CDR2 YSYEKL. The DNA of the CDR3 is TGCGCCAGCAGCCCGGCCGGGACACTGAACACTGAAGCTTTCTTT. It encodes CASSPAGTLNTEAFF.

This clone has more than one count but fewer than ten. The chain uses TRBV7-9 and TRBJ2-7, with 11 bases lining up with TRBD1. The junction had 7 bases not matched to a gene; V was cut back by 5 bases and J by 4 bases. CDR3 length equals 15 residues. The germline gives CDR1 SEHNR, CDR2 FQNEAQ (reference sequence). The CDR3 reads CASSPRRDRGYEQYF. In nucleotides, the CDR3 is TGTGCCAGCAGCCCCCGAAGGGACAGGGGGTACGAGCAGTACTTC.

V is TRBV3-1 (or the pseudogene TRBV3-2) and J is TRBJ1-2, with D unclear. The V end lost 4 bases, the J end lost 8 bases, and 8 bases lay between the germline ends. Germline V gives CDR1 LGHDT, CDR2 YNNKEL (reference sequence). The CDR3 has 11 amino acids. The CDR3 DNA reads TGTGCCAGCAGCCTTCAAGGGGGCTACACCTTC. Translating it yields CASSLQGGYTF.

The rearrangement joins TRBV6-5 to TRBJ2-5; D possibly corresponds to TRBD2 (6 bases). The CDR3 runs 15 residues. V was pared by 10 bases and J by 4 bases, with 22 bases between. Germline assignment: CDR1 MNHEY and CDR2 SVGAGI. CDR3 sequence: CATEPYEGGTETQYF. The CDR3 DNA follows: TGTGCCACCGAACCGTACGAGGGAGGTACAGAGACCCAGTACTTC.

This sequence joins TRBV6-5 and TRBJ1-1, with D perhaps TRBD1 (5 bases). The germline V and J ends were trimmed by 5 bases and 4 bases, with 11 bases remaining between them. The germline CDR1 and CDR2 sequences are MNHEY and SVGAGI. CDR3 size: 13 residues. This chain's CDR3 is CASSNQGGTEAFF. The CDR3 nucleotides read TGTGCCAGCAGTAATCAGGGAGGCACTGAAGCTTTCTTT.

The chain has TRBV19 and TRBJ1-5, with no clear D. The length of the CDR3 is 15 residues. Germline V CDR1 and CDR2: LNHDA, SQIVND (reference sequence). V was trimmed by 1 base and J by 5 bases, leaving 12 bases between them. This CDR3 reads CASSIVGTIYQPQHF. In DNA form, the CDR3 reads TGTGCCAGTAGTATAGTGGGAACGATTTATCAGCCCCAGCATTTT.

A few counts support this clone. This rearrangement joins TRBV5-1 to TRBJ1-6; D is undetermined. The CDR3 contains 14 residues. Germline CDR1 and CDR2: SGHRS and YFSETQ. Trimming stripped 0 bases from V and 7 bases from J, with 8 bases between. CDR3 DNA sequence: TGCGCCAGCAGCTTGGGGGGAGGCAATTCACCCCTCCACTTT. It specifies CASSLGGGNSPLHF.

This clone occurred a few times. This chain links TRBV6-4 with TRBJ1-6, with TRBD1 as a possible D gene (5 bases). V gave up 4 bases and J gave up 5 bases, with 12 bases separating them. The CDR3 is made up of 15 amino acids. The V gene's germline CDR1 is MRHNA and CDR2 SNTAGT. CDR3 in DNA: TGTGCCAGCAGTGTTGGACTGACAGATAATTCACCCCTCCACTTT. This encodes CASSVGLTDNSPLHF.

The chain employs TRBV3-1 (or the pseudogene TRBV3-2) and TRBJ1-1; D not certain. The germline V and J ends were trimmed by 1 base and 4 bases, with 10 bases remaining between them. This CDR3 is 14 amino acids long. CDR1 and CDR2 (germline): LGHDT, YNNKEL (reference sequence). The CDR3 DNA sequence: TGTGCCAGCAGCCAAGGGCTGAAGGGCACTGAAGCTTTCTTT. It codes for CASSQGLKGTEAFF.

This clone was picked up one time. The CDR3 DNA reads TGTGCCAGCAGCTTTCCCGGCCAAGAGACCCAGTACTTC. Encoded protein: CASSFPGQETQYF. The chain carries TRBV7-8 and TRBJ2-5; no reliable D call. The germline CDR1 and CDR2 sequences are SGHVS and FQNEAQ. The ends were cut back, 3 bases at V and 1 base at J, with 6 bases in the middle. The CDR3 extends over 13 amino acids.

The chain employs TRBV20-1 and TRBJ2-3; TRBD2 aligns across 11 bases. V lost 3 bases and J lost 3; bases outside the gene matches: 8. The CDR3 contains 16 residues. Looked up from germline, CDR1 is DFQATT and CDR2 is SNEGSKA (reference sequence). CDR3 amino acids: CSASAARLAGTDTQYF. Here the CDR3 DNA reads TGCAGTGCTAGTGCAGCCAGACTAGCGGGGACAGATACGCAGTATTTT.

This clone was seen more than once but under ten times. The rearrangement uses TRBV2 and TRBJ2-1; 14 nucleotides line up with TRBD2. The length of the CDR3 is 15 residues. V lost 6 bases to trimming and J lost 7 bases; unmatched junction nucleotides: 5. Germline V gene lookup returns CDR1 SNHLY and CDR2 FYNNEI. The CDR3 loop is CASSYRTSGGNEQFF. CDR3 nucleotides: TGTGCCAGCAGCTACCGGACTAGCGGGGGGAATGAGCAGTTCTTC.

The rearrangement links TRBV30 to TRBJ1-5; D is perhaps TRBD1 (5 bases). This CDR3 has 15 residues. Germline CDR1 is GTSNPN and CDR2 is SVGIG (reference sequence). V gave up 2 bases and J gave up 1 base, with 12 bases separating them. CDR3 bases: TGTGCCTGGAGTCGGGGCAAGACCAGCAATCAGCCCCAGCATTTT. It translates to CAWSRGKTSNQPQHF.

This chain joins TRBV27 and TRBJ1-5; maybe TRBD1 (6 bases). V lost 6 bases and J lost 6, with 12 bases in between. CDR3 length equals 13 residues. The germline V gene has CDR1 MNHEY and CDR2 SMNVEV (reference sequence). In DNA, the CDR3 is TGTGCCAGCAGCAAGGGGGGGCTTCAGCCCCAGCATTTT. Translated, it gives CASSKGGLQPQHF.